This paragraph reports one T cell receptor beta chain. Its antigen remains unidentified. Healthy individuals who donated bone marrow served as the donors. Both 60 Vbeta primers and 13 Jbeta primers went into the PCR. The table came from immunoSEQ multiplex PCR; TCRdb's copy has only in-frame clones and leaves some out. The sample data list 130,000 or so clones. This sample is part of a study of cytomegalovirus exposure and HLA in healthy donors. As for the study in general: The Caucasian-associated ancestry cluster held roughly 78% of around 380 genotyped donors.

Study-wide findings and caveats: Presence/absence analyses assumed roughly uniform sequencing depth across donors, which may not hold.

The receptor's source is a woman between 18 and 30 years old in good health and CMV-seronegative. Sequencing used PBMCs.

Here the CDR3 DNA reads TGTGCCAGCAGCTCCCTGTCACGGTACACTGAAGCTTTCTTT. Translated, it gives CASSSLSRYTEAFF. The chain carries TRBV5-6 and TRBJ1-1; D unclear. CDR3 length: 14 amino acids. Germline values: CDR1 SGHDT, CDR2 YYEEEE. V was shortened by 3 bases and J by 3 bases, with 12 bases between the two germline ends.